Following are 29 T cell receptor beta chains from one sample sequenced in a study of blood T cell repertoires in COVID-19. Produced via immunoSEQ multiplex PCR; TCRdb's table is partial and in-frame only. The sample includes around 130,000 clones, almost 85% of them seen just once. Sequenced sample: peripheral blood. The receptors were sampled from a man aged 55 to 70 with acute or convalescent COVID-19.

This clone turned up a few times. This chain joins TRBV12-3 or TRBV12-4 and TRBJ1-2; D unresolved. There are 12 residues in the CDR3. V lost 5 bases and J 8 bases, leaving 12 bases between the germline ends. The CDR3 nucleotides read TGTGCCAGCAGTCCTGAAAGCGGGGGCTACACCTTC. Residues: CASSPESGGYTF.

The J gene is TRBJ1-5, the V gene TRBV9; TRBD1 agrees at 9 bases. The CDR3 runs 15 residues. Germline trimming cut 3 bases from V and 4 bases from J; bases unmatched to any gene: 5. Germline CDR1 and CDR2: SGDLS and YYNGEE. The CDR3 region is CASSAAGTGNQPQHF. CDR3 coding DNA: TGTGCCAGCAGCGCAGCCGGGACAGGGAATCAGCCCCAGCATTTT. The entire variable domain, with the rest obtained from reference TRBV9 and TRBJ1-5, is as follows: DSGVTQTPKHLITATGQRVTLRCSPRSGDLSVYWYQQSLDQGLQFLIQYYNGEERAKGNILERFSAQQFPDLHSELNLSSLELGDSALYFCASSAAGTGNQPQHFGDGTRLSIL.

CDR3 in DNA: TGTGCCAGTAACCTTCAGGCAAACTATGGCTACACCTTC. It yields the protein CASNLQANYGYTF. The chain links TRBV19 to TRBJ1-2, with no clear D. Germline CDR1 reads LNHDA; CDR2 reads SQIVND (reference sequence). V was pared by 7 bases and J by 2 bases, with 11 bases between. This CDR3 region has 13 residues.

This clone was observed a handful of times. The rearrangement uses TRBV2 and TRBJ2-1, with D possibly TRBD1 on 5 matching bases. This CDR3 region has 12 residues. Germline V gene sequence: CDR1 SNHLY, CDR2 FYNNEI. The V and J ends lost 3 bases and 7 bases respectively, with 7 bases between them. The CDR3 DNA is TGTGCCAGCAGTGAGGGGCCAAATGAGCAGTTCTTC. Protein product: CASSEGPNEQFF.

The chain links TRBV27 to TRBJ1-6; no firm D call. Germline values: CDR1 MNHEY, CDR2 SMNVEV (reference sequence). The V end lost 6 bases, the J end lost 0 bases, and 12 bases lay between the germline ends. CDR3 length: 16 residues. The CDR3 bases are TGTGCCAGCAGCCCGACTCATAGCTCCTATAATTCACCCCTCCACTTT. It codes for CASSPTHSSYNSPLHF.

This chain connects TRBV4-1 to TRBJ2-7; D remains ambiguous. Trimming removed 0 bases from V and 5 bases from J, with 8 bases in between. CDR1 and CDR2 from the germline V gene are MGHRA and YSYEKL. The CDR3 is made up of 13 amino acids. The CDR3 loop is CASSQELGHEQYF. The CDR3 DNA follows: TGCGCCAGCAGCCAAGAATTGGGCCACGAGCAGTACTTC.

The rearrangement uses TRBV6-1 and TRBJ2-7; tentative D call: TRBD2 (6 bases). V was pared by 0 bases and J by 5 bases, with 11 bases between. The germline V gene encodes CDR1 MNHNS and CDR2 SASEGT. The CDR3 consists of 14 residues. DNA of the CDR3: TGTGCCAGCAGTGAAGCTGGGGGGTGGAACGAGCAGTACTTC. Its protein product is CASSEAGGWNEQYF.

The chain links TRBV3-1 (or the pseudogene TRBV3-2) to TRBJ1-1, with D maybe TRBD1 (5 bases). The germline V and J ends were trimmed by 4 bases and 4 bases, with 22 bases remaining between them. The CDR3 runs to 17 residues. Germline V gene lookup returns CDR1 LGHDT and CDR2 YNNKEL (reference sequence). CDR3: CASSRVGVARSSTEAFF. In DNA form, the CDR3 reads TGTGCCAGCAGCCGGGTAGGGGTTGCCCGGAGTAGCACTGAAGCTTTCTTT.

The V and J genes are TRBV6-4 and TRBJ2-4; weak D call: TRBD1 (6 bases). V lost 0 bases, J lost 6 bases, and 15 bases lay in between. Per the germline V gene, CDR1 is MRHNA and CDR2 is SNTAGT. The CDR3 has 16 amino acids. CDR3 nucleotide sequence: TGTGCCAGCAGTGACTCATACGGGACACCCTTAAACATTCAGTACTTC. Its translation is CASSDSYGTPLNIQYF.

This clone was counted only a few times. The genes are TRBV12-3 or TRBV12-4 and TRBJ2-7; D is possibly TRBD2 (5 bases). The V and J ends lost 5 bases and 9 bases respectively, with 17 bases between them. The CDR3 runs to 13 residues. The CDR3 reads CASSPRMGRGQYF. As DNA, the CDR3 is TGTGCCAGCAGTCCTCGGATGGGCCGGGGGCAGTACTTC.

V is TRBV5-1 and J is TRBJ2-7; 10 bases align to TRBD2. The germline CDR1 and CDR2 sequences are SGHRS and YFSETQ. Losses at the gene ends were 3 bases for V and 2 bases for J; bases not matched to a gene: 5. The CDR3 consists of 15 residues. CDR3 coding DNA: TGCGCCAGCAGCTATGGACTAGCGGAACCCTACGAGCAGTACTTC. Protein: CASSYGLAEPYEQYF.

The rearrangement links TRBV6-5 to TRBJ1-1; D not resolved. Trimming removed 0 bases from V and 1 base from J, with 6 bases in between. The CDR3 length is 14 residues. In germline, CDR1 is MNHEY, CDR2 SVGAGI. CDR3 sequence: CASSYSTGNTEAFF. In DNA form, the CDR3 reads TGTGCCAGCAGTTACTCCACGGGGAACACTGAAGCTTTCTTT.

The chain combines TRBV20-1 with TRBJ2-1; D uncertain. The CDR3 consists of 13 residues. Trimming shortened V by 3 bases and J by 6 bases, and 12 bases separated the two germline ends. CDR1 and CDR2 (germline): DFQATT, SNEGSKA (reference sequence). For the CDR3, the DNA is TGCAGTGCTAGTTTCCCCCCCCTCAATGAGCAGTTCTTC. Residues: CSASFPPLNEQFF.

J is TRBJ2-5 and V is TRBV14; no firm D call. CDR3 length: 12 residues. Deletions cut 2 bases from V and 5 bases from J, with 6 bases between. The germline gives CDR1 SGHDN, CDR2 FVKESK. In DNA form, the CDR3 reads TGTGCCAGCAGCCAACCTAGGGAGACCCAGTACTTC. Protein product: CASSQPRETQYF.

This clone was seen more than once but under ten times. The rearrangement uses TRBV19 and TRBJ2-7; D unclear. The CDR3 consists of 13 residues. V was pared by 3 bases and J by 4 bases, with 10 bases between. Germline values: CDR1 LNHDA, CDR2 SQIVND (reference sequence). CDR3 region: CASSIEDGYEQYF. CDR3 in DNA: TGTGCCAGTAGTATCGAGGATGGATACGAGCAGTACTTC.

The chain carries TRBV20-1 and TRBJ2-3; D is uncertain. This CDR3 comprises 11 residues. CDR1 is DFQATT and CDR2 is SNEGSKA in the germline V gene (reference sequence). Deletions cut 1 base from V and 6 bases from J, with 5 bases between. Written as DNA, the CDR3 is TGCAGTGCTAGAGTCATGGATACGCAGTATTTT. Translated, it gives CSARVMDTQYF.

In its sample, this clone was seen a few times. The V gene is TRBV7-9, the J gene TRBJ1-4; D may be TRBD1 (5 bases). The CDR3 loop spans 13 amino acids. V lost 1 base, J lost 11 bases, and 11 bases lay in between. From germline, CDR1 is SEHNR and CDR2 FQNEAQ (reference sequence). Written as DNA, the CDR3 is TGTGCCAGCAGCTTAGAAGGGGCAGGGAAACTGTTTTTT. This translates into CASSLEGAGKLFF.

The chain joins TRBV15 to TRBJ1-2; TRBD1 matches at 10 bases. CDR1 and CDR2 (germline): LNHNV, YYDKDF (reference sequence). The CDR3 totals 15 residues. V dropped 5 bases and J dropped 7; count of bases not matched to a gene: 10. The CDR3 nucleotides read TGTGCCACCAGCGGTTTGACAGGGGGCGTTTCTGGCTACACCTTC. Amino acid sequence: CATSGLTGGVSGYTF. The full variable domain, its missing parts supplied by reference TRBV15 and TRBJ1-2, is DAMVIQNPRYQVTQFGKPVTLSCSQTLNHNVMYWYQQKSSQAPKLLFHYYDKDFNNEADTPDNFQSRRPNTSFCFLDIRSPGLGDTAMYLCATSGLTGGVSGYTFGSGTRLTVV.

This clone appeared a single time. The rearrangement uses TRBV10-3 and TRBJ1-1, with 10 nucleotides matching TRBD1. Germline V gene sequence: CDR1 ENHRY, CDR2 SYGVKD. Unmatched junction bases numbered 11, after V lost 6 bases and J lost 4 bases. The CDR3 is made up of 16 amino acids. The CDR3 coding sequence is TGTGCCATCAGCCTGACAGGGGGCGAGTCGGGCACTGAAGCTTTCTTT. Encoded protein: CAISLTGGESGTEAFF.

This clone came up a few times. J is TRBJ1-6 and V is TRBV19; TRBD1 is a possible D gene (5 bases). Germline V gene sequence: CDR1 LNHDA, CDR2 SQIVND (reference sequence). The CDR3 is 14 residues long. Deletions cut 3 bases from V and 11 bases from J, with 14 bases between. As DNA, the CDR3 is TGTGCCAGTAGTATTGGGCCGGGGGTACCACCCCTCCACTTT. Residues: CASSIGPGVPPLHF.

The chain joins TRBV7-9 to TRBJ1-6, with 9 bases fitting TRBD1. The ends lost 4 bases at V and 8 bases at J; junction bases unmatched: 3. The V gene's germline CDR1 is SEHNR and CDR2 FQNEAQ (reference sequence). The CDR3 is 14 residues long. The DNA of the CDR3 is TGTGCCAGCAGCTCGGGACAGGGACATTCACCCCTCCACTTT. This sequence encodes CASSSGQGHSPLHF.

V is TRBV20-1 and J is TRBJ1-5, with TRBD1 identical over 8 bases. The CDR3 is 15 residues long. Germline V lookup: CDR1 DFQATT, CDR2 SNEGSKA (reference sequence). After removal of 3 bases from V and 0 bases from J, the junction contained 4 bases not matched to a gene. This CDR3 reads CSASVTGDSNQPQHF. For the CDR3, the DNA is TGCAGTGCTAGTGTGACAGGGGATAGCAATCAGCCCCAGCATTTT.

The sample holds one count of this clone. The chain uses TRBV11-3 and TRBJ2-3; possibly TRBD2 for D (5 bases). The CDR3 has 15 amino acids. With 1 base removed from V and 3 bases from J, the gap between germline ends came to 11 bases. The V gene's germline CDR1 is SGHNT and CDR2 YENEEA. CDR3 amino acids: CASSLGGLGTDTQYF. CDR3 DNA sequence: TGTGCCAGCAGCTTAGGCGGGTTAGGTACAGATACGCAGTATTTT.

V and J are TRBV5-4 and TRBJ2-5, with 8 bases lining up with TRBD1. The CDR3 is made up of 15 amino acids. Germline assignment: CDR1 SGHNT and CDR2 YYREEE (reference sequence). V lost 3 bases to trimming and J lost 5 bases; unmatched junction nucleotides: 9. CDR3 sequence: CASSSWDRLPETQYF. The CDR3 DNA follows: TGTGCCAGCAGCTCCTGGGACAGGCTCCCGGAGACCCAGTACTTC.

For the CDR3, the DNA is TGCGCCAGCAGCCAAGATAGGACTAGCGCCTCCTACAATGAGCAGTTCTTC. Protein sequence: CASSQDRTSASYNEQFF. The gene calls are TRBV4-1 and TRBJ2-1, with TRBD2 identical over 9 bases. CDR3 size: 17 residues. Germline V gene sequence: CDR1 MGHRA, CDR2 YSYEKL. V shed 0 bases, J shed 0 bases, and the junction held 3 bases outside the gene matches.

The count of this clone is one. J is TRBJ1-5 and V is TRBV28; D perhaps matches TRBD1 (5 bases). The CDR3 is 15 amino acids. CDR1 and CDR2 (germline): MDHEN, SYDVKM. Trimming left V 4 bases short and J 7 bases short, with 17 bases between. CDR3: CASSSQGGSGQPQHF. The CDR3 bases are TGTGCCAGCAGTTCTCAGGGTGGTTCGGGCCAGCCCCAGCATTTT.

This sequence joins TRBV11-3 and TRBJ1-1; D gene unclear. Germline values: CDR1 SGHNT, CDR2 YENEEA. Trimming pared 4 bases from V and 3 bases from J, leaving 9 bases between. The CDR3 is 13 amino acids. CDR3 in amino acids: CASSSHPDTEAFF. The CDR3 DNA is TGTGCCAGCAGCTCCCATCCGGACACTGAAGCTTTCTTT.

This chain joins TRBV25-1 and TRBJ1-5, with D hard to call. The V end lost 6 bases, the J end lost 1 base, and 10 bases lay between the germline ends. CDR3 length equals 14 residues. CDR1 is MGHDK, CDR2 SYGVNS, per germline. CDR3 in amino acids: CASSTTGSNQPQHF. In DNA, the CDR3 is TGTGCCAGCAGCACCACGGGGAGCAATCAGCCCCAGCATTTT.

The chain links TRBV10-1 to TRBJ1-1; the D is unclear. V gave up 10 bases and J gave up 1 base, with 13 bases separating them. Germline V gene lookup returns CDR1 WNHNN and CDR2 SYGVQD (reference sequence). The CDR3 covers 13 residues. The CDR3 region is CAKEIRENTEAFF. In DNA, the CDR3 is TGCGCCAAGGAGATCCGGGAGAACACTGAAGCTTTCTTT.